The clone carrying this TCR beta chain was counted ten times or more. Its target is not known. V lost 6 bases and J lost 0; bases outside the gene matches: 6. This CDR3 has 15 residues. The germline V gene encodes CDR1 DFQATT and CDR2 SNEGSKA (reference sequence). The data derive from a study of T cells in Graves' hyperthyroidism and ophthalmopathy. Amplification targeted TCR beta CDR3 regions from RNA transcripts. An initial round of RT-PCR targeting the TCR CDR3 relied on the HTBI primer set. TCRdb re-called the multiplex PCR reads with MiXCR, one entry per CDR3 protein. The data show 560,000 or so distinct CDR3 sequences, just under 20% seen once. Study-wide results and limits: Most thyroid-expanded clonotypes above 0.001 were also found in blood.

The sequence derives from a man between 40 and 49 years old with Graves' ophthalmopathy. The sequenced sample was blood. V and J are TRBV20-1 and TRBJ2-7; 12 bases match TRBD2. The chain's CDR3 is CSAILAGGASYEQYF. The CDR3 DNA is TGCAGTGCAATCCTAGCGGGAGGGGCCTCCTACGAGCAGTACTTC.